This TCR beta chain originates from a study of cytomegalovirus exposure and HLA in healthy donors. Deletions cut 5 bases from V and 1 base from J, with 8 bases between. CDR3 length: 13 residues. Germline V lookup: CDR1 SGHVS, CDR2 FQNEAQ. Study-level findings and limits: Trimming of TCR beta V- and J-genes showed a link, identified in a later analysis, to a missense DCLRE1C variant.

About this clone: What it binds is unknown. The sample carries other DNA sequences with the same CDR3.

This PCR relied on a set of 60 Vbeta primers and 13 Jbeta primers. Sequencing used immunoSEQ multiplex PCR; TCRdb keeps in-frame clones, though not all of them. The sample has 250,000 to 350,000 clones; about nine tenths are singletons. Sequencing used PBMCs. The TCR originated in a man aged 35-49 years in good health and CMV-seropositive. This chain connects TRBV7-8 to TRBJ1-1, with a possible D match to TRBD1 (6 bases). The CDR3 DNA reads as TGTGCCAGCAGCCTGGGACAGAACACTGAAGCTTTCTTT. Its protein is CASSLGQNTEAFF.